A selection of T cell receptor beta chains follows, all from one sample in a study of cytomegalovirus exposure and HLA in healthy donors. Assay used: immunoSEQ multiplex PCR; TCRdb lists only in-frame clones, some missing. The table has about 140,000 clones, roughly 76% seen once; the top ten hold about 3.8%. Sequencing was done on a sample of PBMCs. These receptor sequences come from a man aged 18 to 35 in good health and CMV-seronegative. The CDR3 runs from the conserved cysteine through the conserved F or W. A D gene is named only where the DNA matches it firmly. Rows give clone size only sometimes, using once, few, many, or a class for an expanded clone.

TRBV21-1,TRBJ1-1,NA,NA,TGTGCCAGCAGCACTGACCGGGGGAGAGGAACTGAAGCTTTCTTT,CASSTDRGRGTEAFF
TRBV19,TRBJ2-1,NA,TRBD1,TGTGCCAGCCATTCCGGGACAGGGGTTAATGAGCAGTTCTTC,CASHSGTGVNEQFF
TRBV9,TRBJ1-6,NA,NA,TGTGCCAGCAGCGGGCCGAACCGGGATTCACCCCTCCACTTT,CASSGPNRDSPLHF
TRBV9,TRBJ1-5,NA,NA,TGTGCCAGCAGTGGACAGACAAATCAGCCCCAGCATTTT,CASSGQTNQPQHF
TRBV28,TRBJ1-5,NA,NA,TGTGCCAGCAGTTTAGGGCGCGCGGGCGTCAATCAGCCCCAGCATTTT,CASSLGRAGVNQPQHF
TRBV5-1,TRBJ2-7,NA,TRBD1,TGCGCCAGCAGCTTCGGCGGGACAGGGACCTACGAGCAGTACTTC,CASSFGGTGTYEQYF
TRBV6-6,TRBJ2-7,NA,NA,TGTGCCAGCAGTTGGGGGGACAGTGGCGAGCAGTACTTC,CASSWGDSGEQYF
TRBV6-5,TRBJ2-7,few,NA,TGTGCCAGCAGACAGGGTCACGAGCAGTACTTC,CASRQGHEQYF
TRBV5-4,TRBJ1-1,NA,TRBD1,TGTGCCAGCAGTCGAGACAGGGGTAATGAAGCTTTCTTT,CASSRDRGNEAFF
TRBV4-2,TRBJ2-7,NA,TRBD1,TGTGCCAGCAGGGTTAAGGAGGACCGGGACAGAGGAAACTACGAGCAGTACTTC,CASRVKEDRDRGNYEQYF
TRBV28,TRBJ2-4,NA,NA,TGTGCCAGCAGCGAACTCCTGGGTCCAGGGGCAAAAAACATTCAGTACTTC,CASSELLGPGAKNIQYF
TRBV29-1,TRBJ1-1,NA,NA,TGCAGCGCCGGGGGTCATATTCGTGGGGGTGAAGCTTTCTTT,CSAGGHIRGGEAFF
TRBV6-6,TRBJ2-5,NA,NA,TGTGCCAGCAGTTACGGGGGGAGTGAGGAGACCCAGTACTTC,CASSYGGSEETQYF
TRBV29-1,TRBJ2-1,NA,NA,TGCAGCGTTGGGCTAGAAAATGAGCAGTTCTTC,CSVGLENEQFF